This T cell receptor (beta chain) was captured in a study of T cell repertoires in aging, cancer and after chemotherapy. By proportion, this clonotype is medium-sized. Amplification of TCR beta used genomic DNA extracted from peripheral blood. CDR1 is GTSNPN, CDR2 SVGIG, per germline (reference sequence). Trimming stripped 0 bases from V and 0 bases from J, with 6 bases between. CDR3 size: 15 residues. Rearranged V-D-J TRB sequences were amplified with a mixed TRB-A/B primer pool. TCRdb fed the multiplex PCR reads into MiXCR, producing one record per CDR3 protein. The sample lists about 5,300 distinct CDR3 sequences, roughly 26% occurring once.

The gene calls are TRBV30 and TRBJ1-6; weak D call: TRBD1 (6 bases). The clonotype comes from a human donor in good health. Sequenced input: blood. CDR3 amino acids: CAWSVGGSYNSPLHF. Here the CDR3 DNA reads TGTGCCTGGAGTGTAGGGGGCTCCTATAATTCACCCCTCCACTTT.